The 32 T cell receptor beta chains in this list originate from one sample, sequenced in a study of CD8 T cells in Susac syndrome. With random hexamers, reverse transcription was performed on about 0.5 to 1 ug of RNA. TCRdb reprocessed the immunoSEQ multiplex PCR reads with MiXCR, giving one entry per CDR3 protein. In the table there are more than 55,000 distinct CDR3 sequences, nearly 96% of which are singletons. Sequencing was performed on CD4+ T cells from PBMCs. Every receptor here comes from a human donor with multiple sclerosis.

The V call is TRBV7-2, the J call TRBJ2-1, with TRBD2 matching 10 bases. J lost 4 bases, V lost 2 bases, and 8 bases had no gene match. The CDR3 length is 17 residues. Germline V lookup: CDR1 SGHTA, CDR2 FQGNSA. The chain's CDR3 is CASSLSLGSGGYNEQFF. CDR3 sequence (DNA): TGTGCCAGCAGCTTATCCCTGGGTAGCGGGGGGTACAATGAGCAGTTCTTC. Full variable domain (missing parts from reference TRBV7-2 and TRBJ2-1): GAGVSQSPSNKVTEKGKDVELRCDPISGHTALYWYRQSLGQGLEFLIYFQGNSAPDKSGLPSDRFSAERTGGSVSTLTIQRTQQEDSAVYLCASSLSLGSGGYNEQFFGPGTRLTVL.

The chain couples TRBV10-3 to TRBJ2-5; no definite D call. Germline V gives CDR1 ENHRY, CDR2 SYGVKD. The ends were cut back, 6 bases at V and 0 bases at J, with 2 bases in the middle. The CDR3 runs to 11 residues. In DNA, the CDR3 is TGTGCCATCAGGGACCAAGAGACCCAGTACTTC. Amino acids: CAIRDQETQYF.

J is TRBJ2-1 and V is TRBV5-1; D perhaps matches TRBD1 (6 bases). Germline CDR1 reads SGHRS; CDR2 reads YFSETQ. V was cut by 2 bases and J by 0 bases, with 9 bases left in between. The CDR3 consists of 15 residues. As DNA, the CDR3 is TGCGCCAGCAGCTTAGAGGACAGCTCCTACAATGAGCAGTTCTTC. This sequence encodes CASSLEDSSYNEQFF. Full variable domain (outside the CDR3, taken from reference TRBV5-1 and TRBJ2-1): KAGVTQTPRYLIKTRGQQVTLSCSPISGHRSVSWYQQTPGQGLQFLFEYFSETQRNKGNFPGRFSGRQFSNSRSEMNVSTLELGDSALYLCASSLEDSSYNEQFFGPGTRLTVL.

The chain has TRBV3-1 and TRBJ2-7; TRBD2 is a possible D gene (5 bases). The V and J ends lost 1 base and 4 bases respectively, with 5 bases between them. There are 12 residues in the CDR3. Germline values: CDR1 LGHDT, CDR2 YNNKEL (reference sequence). The CDR3 protein is CASSQGRYEQYF. As DNA, the CDR3 is TGTGCCAGCAGCCAAGGGAGGTACGAGCAGTACTTC.

V and J are TRBV29-1 and TRBJ2-1; either TRBD1 or TRBD2 may supply D (6 bases each). The CDR3 is made up of 12 amino acids. Germline assignment: CDR1 SQVTM and CDR2 ANQGSEA. V was pared by 4 bases and J by 10 bases, with 14 bases between. CDR3 in DNA: TGCAGCGTTGCATCCGGGGGCAACGAGCAGTTCTTC. This translates into CSVASGGNEQFF.

V gene TRBV29-1 combines with J gene TRBJ2-1; D is ambiguous. V was pared by 4 bases and J by 11 bases, with 12 bases between. Germline-derived CDR1 and CDR2 are SQVTM and ANQGSEA. This CDR3 has 11 amino acids. CDR3 sequence reads: CSVVSGEKQFF. In nucleotides, the CDR3 is TGCAGCGTTGTTTCCGGAGAGAAGCAGTTCTTC.

The chain uses TRBV4-3 and TRBJ1-2, with D uncertain. The length of the CDR3 is 15 residues. The V end was cut by 0 bases, the J end by 2 bases, with 10 bases between. The germline V gene encodes CDR1 LGHNA and CDR2 YSLEER. CDR3 amino acids: CASSQDLLANYGYTF. The CDR3 bases are TGCGCCAGCAGCCAAGATCTCCTCGCCAACTATGGCTACACCTTC.

This chain joins TRBV2 and TRBJ1-1; 8 nucleotides match TRBD1. The CDR3 has 16 residues. J lost 4 bases, V lost 4 bases, and 11 bases had no gene match. In germline, CDR1 is SNHLY, CDR2 FYNNEI. DNA of the CDR3: TGTGCCAGCAGTGGCGGCAGGGGGCGTTTGGGCACTGAAGCTTTCTTT. Its protein product is CASSGGRGRLGTEAFF.

This chain joins TRBV7-9 and TRBJ1-5; 8 nucleotides align to TRBD1. V lost 4 bases to trimming and J lost 2 bases; unmatched junction nucleotides: 4. The germline gives CDR1 SEHNR, CDR2 FQNEAQ (reference sequence). This CDR3 contains 15 residues. The DNA for the CDR3 is TGTGCCAGCAGCTCGCAGGGGGCCGGCAATCAGCCCCAGCATTTT. The encoded protein is CASSSQGAGNQPQHF.

This chain links TRBV29-1 with TRBJ1-1; TRBD1 agrees at 9 bases. V was pared by 4 bases and J by 5 bases, with 5 bases of the junction left unmatched. Germline V gene data show CDR1 as SQVTM and CDR2 as ANQGSEA. The CDR3 is 13 residues long. In DNA form, the CDR3 reads TGCAGCGTTGCCGCGGACAGGGGAACTGAAGCTTTCTTT. Translation: CSVAADRGTEAFF. The full variable domain, in which reference TRBV29-1 and TRBJ1-1 provide the parts outside the CDR3, is SAVISQKPSRDICQRGTSLTIQCQVDSQVTMMFWYRQQPGQSLTLIATANQGSEATYESGFVIDKFPISRPNLTFSTLTVSNMSPEDSSIYLCSVAADRGTEAFFGQGTRLTVV.

This clonotype was observed once. J is TRBJ2-7 and V is TRBV7-9; D may be TRBD2 (5 bases). Germline CDR1 SEHNR, CDR2 FQNEAQ (reference sequence). The V gene lost 5 bases and the J gene lost 4 bases, with 9 bases spanning the gap. The CDR3 is 12 amino acids. As DNA, the CDR3 is TGTGCCAGCAGCGCTGGGAGATACGAGCAGTACTTC. Its protein is CASSAGRYEQYF.

V usage is TRBV20-1 and J usage is TRBJ2-7; 7 nucleotides match TRBD1. Trimming cost V 0 bases and J 5 bases; bases outside gene matches: 13. Germline-derived CDR1 and CDR2 are DFQATT and SNEGSKA (reference sequence). This CDR3 is built from 16 residues. The CDR3 is CSARDILDRPRDEQYF. The CDR3 nucleotides read TGCAGTGCTAGAGATATATTGGACAGGCCGAGGGACGAGCAGTACTTC.

This sequence joins TRBV27 and TRBJ2-5; either TRBD1 or TRBD2 may supply D (5 bases each). Trimming removed 5 bases from V and 5 bases from J, with 18 bases in between. This CDR3 spans 15 amino acids. Germline V gene lookup returns CDR1 MNHEY and CDR2 SMNVEV (reference sequence). DNA of the CDR3: TGTGCCAGCAGTACAATATACCAGGGAGAGGAGACCCAGTACTTC. It codes for CASSTIYQGEETQYF.

The chain carries TRBV27 and TRBJ2-1; 10 bases fit TRBD1. V was clipped by 1 base and J by 3 bases; unmatched bases: 6. This CDR3 comprises 17 residues. Germline values: CDR1 MNHEY, CDR2 SMNVEV (reference sequence). CDR3: CASSLFPGTGVYNEQFF. The CDR3 region has the DNA TGTGCCAGCAGTTTATTCCCGGGGACAGGGGTCTACAATGAGCAGTTCTTC.

This chain uses TRBV4-3 with TRBJ1-5, with no clear D. The germline V gene encodes CDR1 LGHNA and CDR2 YSLEER. The CDR3 loop spans 13 amino acids. The ends were cut back, 0 bases at V and 6 bases at J, with 6 bases in the middle. The CDR3 here is CASSQDLSQPQHF. CDR3 sequence (DNA): TGCGCCAGCAGCCAAGATCTGAGTCAGCCCCAGCATTTT.

The rearrangement joins TRBV7-9 to TRBJ2-7; perhaps TRBD1 as D (6 bases). Trimming pared 5 bases from V and 1 base from J, leaving 15 bases between. This CDR3 comprises 15 residues. Germline lookup yields CDR1 SEHNR and CDR2 FQNEAQ (reference sequence). The CDR3 sequence is CASSRAGTRSYEQYF. The CDR3 bases are TGTGCCAGCAGCCGAGCTGGGACAAGGTCCTACGAGCAGTACTTC.

This clonotype was recorded only once. This chain links TRBV3-1 with TRBJ2-7; 7 nucleotides line up with TRBD1. Germline V gives CDR1 LGHDT, CDR2 YNNKEL (reference sequence). This CDR3 has 14 residues. The V gene end was trimmed by 5 bases and the J gene end by 2 bases; junction bases not matched to a gene: 6. CDR3 DNA: TGTGCCAGCAGCGACTGGGACAGACCCTACGAGCAGTACTTC. Protein product: CASSDWDRPYEQYF.

Comments on this clonotype: The junction shows a germline mismatch at one end, possibly a read error. The V and J genes are TRBV4-3 and TRBJ2-1; D gene unclear. This CDR3 region has 15 residues. Germline values: CDR1 LGHNA, CDR2 YSLEER. The CDR3 region has the DNA TGCGCCAGCAGCCAAGAGAGCCGCTCCCACAATGAGCAGTTCTTC. It specifies CASSQESRSHNEQFF.

The chain has TRBV5-1 and TRBJ1-6, with D perhaps matching TRBD1 (5 bases). The CDR3 length is 15 residues. Trimming pared 4 bases from V and 5 bases from J, leaving 13 bases between. The V gene's germline CDR1 is SGHRS and CDR2 YFSETQ. CDR3 bases: TGCGCCAGCAGCGGGCGGGGCAGTGATAATTCACCCCTCCACTTT. This codes for CASSGRGSDNSPLHF.

This sequence joins TRBV7-9 and TRBJ2-5, with D possibly being TRBD2 (6 bases). The CDR3 runs to 17 residues. CDR1 SEHNR and CDR2 FQNEAQ come from the germline V gene (reference sequence). The germline V and J ends were trimmed by 3 bases and 0 bases, with 17 bases remaining between them. CDR3 region: CASSFVSEEGYQETQYF. CDR3 sequence (DNA): TGTGCCAGCAGCTTTGTAAGCGAGGAGGGTTACCAAGAGACCCAGTACTTC.

J is TRBJ2-3 and V is TRBV3-1, with D unclear. Germline lookup yields CDR1 LGHDT and CDR2 YNNKEL (reference sequence). Trimming removed 3 bases at V and 0 bases at J, with 13 bases between. This CDR3 has 16 residues. This chain's CDR3 is CASSHSRVPSTDTQYF. In DNA form, the CDR3 reads TGTGCCAGCAGCCATAGTAGAGTCCCGAGCACAGATACGCAGTATTTT.

The V call is TRBV20-1, the J call TRBJ2-3, with 8 bases lining up with TRBD2. CDR1 is DFQATT and CDR2 is SNEGSKA in the germline V gene (reference sequence). Losses at the gene ends were 5 bases for V and 2 bases for J; bases not matched to a gene: 6. The CDR3 loop spans 14 amino acids. In DNA, the CDR3 is TGCAGTGCTGAACAGCGGGGGAACACAGATACGCAGTATTTT. Translating it yields CSAEQRGNTDTQYF.

The chain employs TRBV5-1 and TRBJ2-5; D is unclear. CDR1 SGHRS and CDR2 YFSETQ come from the germline V gene. V shed 0 bases and J shed 5 bases, with 17 bases lying between them. The CDR3 totals 16 residues. This CDR3 is CASSLGAERMWETQYF. CDR3 DNA sequence: TGCGCCAGCAGCTTGGGGGCAGAAAGGATGTGGGAGACCCAGTACTTC. The complete variable domain, with remaining parts taken from reference TRBV5-1 and TRBJ2-5, reads KAGVTQTPRYLIKTRGQQVTLSCSPISGHRSVSWYQQTPGQGLQFLFEYFSETQRNKGNFPGRFSGRQFSNSRSEMNVSTLELGDSALYLCASSLGAERMWETQYFGPGTRLLVL.

The chain combines TRBV11-3 with TRBJ2-3; 8 nucleotides match TRBD1. The ends lost 8 bases at V and 2 bases at J; junction bases unmatched: 9. Germline CDR1 reads SGHNT; CDR2 reads YENEEA. This CDR3 contains 15 residues. The chain's CDR3 is CASSNRDRFTDTQYF. CDR3 nucleotides: TGTGCCAGCTCCAACCGGGACAGGTTCACAGATACGCAGTATTTT.

The gene calls are TRBV5-1 and TRBJ2-2, with D possibly TRBD1 on 6 matching bases. Trimming cost V 3 bases and J 6 bases, with 9 bases left between them. This CDR3 has 13 amino acids. Germline V gene sequence: CDR1 SGHRS, CDR2 YFSETQ. CDR3 nucleotide sequence: TGCGCCAGCAGCTCACAGGGTTCCGGGGAGCTGTTTTTT. Protein sequence: CASSSQGSGELFF.

The chain joins TRBV3-1 to TRBJ2-6; D unclear. From germline, CDR1 is LGHDT and CDR2 YNNKEL (reference sequence). This CDR3 is built from 15 residues. With 1 base removed from V and 2 bases from J, the gap between germline ends came to 6 bases. CDR3 protein: CASSQVRPGANVLTF. CDR3 bases: TGTGCCAGCAGCCAAGTCCGACCTGGGGCCAACGTCCTGACTTTC.

The chain carries TRBV19 and TRBJ1-5; no reliable D call. Per germline, CDR1 LNHDA and CDR2 SQIVND (reference sequence). This CDR3 has 15 amino acids. V was cut by 6 bases and J by 6 bases, with 18 bases left in between. Here the CDR3 reads CASSDRRTWGQPQHF. As DNA, the CDR3 is TGTGCCAGTAGCGACCGACGGACCTGGGGTCAGCCCCAGCATTTT.

The chain recombines TRBV2 with TRBJ2-7, with TRBD1 identical over 8 bases. Per germline, CDR1 SNHLY and CDR2 FYNNEI. This CDR3 has 13 amino acids. V shed 7 bases, J shed 3 bases, and the junction held 5 bases outside the gene matches. The CDR3, as DNA: TGTGCCAGCACTATTGGGACAGGCTACGAGCAGTACTTC. This gives the protein CASTIGTGYEQYF.

The rearrangement links TRBV29-1 to TRBJ2-1; TRBD2 matches 9 bases. J lost 9 bases, V lost 3 bases, and 9 bases had no gene match. The CDR3 sequence is 14 residues long. Germline V lookup: CDR1 SQVTM, CDR2 ANQGSEA. The CDR3 sequence: CSVELAGGRSEQFF. CDR3 coding DNA: TGCAGCGTTGAGTTGGCGGGGGGGAGGAGTGAGCAGTTCTTC.

This clonotype has only one observation. V is TRBV10-3 and J is TRBJ2-7; TRBD2 is a possible D gene (6 bases). This CDR3 has 17 amino acids. Trimming stripped 3 bases from V and 4 bases from J, with 22 bases between. Germline CDR1 and CDR2: ENHRY and SYGVKD. CDR3 nucleotide sequence: TGTGCCATCAGTGACCTCCGTTCGGGACTTTCCATATACGAGCAGTACTTC. Amino acids: CAISDLRSGLSIYEQYF.

The chain links TRBV7-2 to TRBJ2-7; possibly TRBD1 for D (6 bases). Germline V gene data show CDR1 as SGHTA and CDR2 as FQGNSA. CDR3 length: 14 amino acids. Trimming shortened V by 7 bases and J by 5 bases, and 18 bases separated the two germline ends. CDR3 sequence (DNA): TGTGCCAGCACCAGGGGCAGGGACGACCACGAGCAGTACTTC. It codes for CASTRGRDDHEQYF.

J is TRBJ1-2 and V is TRBV3-1; 8 bases fit TRBD1. CDR3 size: 16 residues. V dropped 5 bases and J dropped 4; count of bases not matched to a gene: 12. Germline V gives CDR1 LGHDT, CDR2 YNNKEL (reference sequence). DNA of the CDR3: TGTGCCAGCAGCTTACTTAAGACAGGGGCCCCCTATGGCTACACCTTC. It specifies CASSLLKTGAPYGYTF.